This T cell receptor (beta chain) comes out of a study of follicular helper T cells after annual influenza vaccination. Findings and caveats of the study: Yearly vaccinations repeatedly recalled conserved clonotypes in ICOS+CD38+ cTfh. Rare clonotypes were missed; only about 9-22% of cells gave TCRB.

Turning to this clone: What it recognizes is unknown.

Germline assignment: CDR1 SGHNT and CDR2 YENEEA. With V trimmed by 1 base and J by 5 bases, 4 bases remained unmatched. There are 15 residues in the CDR3. The time point is: 2013-2014 season, 7 days after vaccination. The method was immunoSEQ multiplex PCR; TCRdb's version includes in-frame clones alone and lacks a portion of them. The sample gives under 9,500 clones, more than 80% of which show up once; 3% to 3.5% is in the top ten. This receptor was taken from an adult who received the influenza vaccine. This rearrangement joins TRBV11-3 to TRBJ2-1; 8 bases fit TRBD2. Source: CXCR5+ CD38- circulating T follicular helper cells from blood, taken 7 days after influenza vaccination. The sample's subset: circulating Tfh, non-naive CD4+CXCR5+PD-1+ (ICOS+CD38+ or ICOS-CD38-). The CDR3 DNA reads as TGTGCCAGCAGCTTAGCGGGGGGGCCGGACAATGAGCAGTTCTTC. Amino acids: CASSLAGGPDNEQFF.